A selection of T cell receptor beta chains follows, all from one sample in a study of cytomegalovirus exposure and HLA in healthy donors. Clones were sequenced by immunoSEQ multiplex PCR, and TCRdb holds only the in-frame ones, with some missing. The top ten hold 0.38% of the sample, which has about 160,000 clones, approximately 88% seen once. Sequences were obtained from PBMCs. The source is a boy aged 2 to 9 in good health and CMV-seronegative. Each CDR3 is given with its conserved first and last residue. A D gene is named only where the DNA matches it firmly. Clone sizes are given selectively: once, few, many, or a class where the clone is expanded.

size: .
V: TRBV2
J: TRBJ1-4
D: .
CDR3: CASSEALGGANEKLFF
DNA: TGTGCCAGCAGTGAAGCGCTTGGAGGAGCAAATGAAAAACTGTTTTTT

size: .
V: TRBV5-1
J: TRBJ1-2
D: .
CDR3: CASSLGATSVYGYTF
DNA: TGCGCCAGCAGCTTGGGGGCGACCTCGGTGTATGGCTACACCTTC

size: .
V: TRBV2
J: TRBJ2-3
D: .
CDR3: CASSWGESRDTQYF
DNA: TGTGCCAGCAGTTGGGGGGAGTCACGGGATACGCAGTATTTT

size: few
V: TRBV4-1
J: TRBJ2-1
D: .
CDR3: CASSQAGDEQFF
DNA: TGCGCCAGCAGCCAAGCAGGGGATGAGCAGTTCTTC

size: .
V: TRBV4-2
J: TRBJ1-5
D: .
CDR3: CASSQDGNSNQPQHF
DNA: TGTGCCAGCAGCCAAGACGGGAATAGCAATCAGCCCCAGCATTTT

size: .
V: TRBV19
J: TRBJ2-7
D: .
CDR3: CASSIPGLSYEQYF
DNA: TGTGCCAGTAGTATTCCAGGGTTGAGCTACGAGCAGTACTTC

size: .
V: TRBV19
J: TRBJ2-6
D: .
CDR3: CASTTGFFSGANVLTF
DNA: TGTGCCAGTACTACAGGGTTTTTCTCTGGGGCCAACGTCCTGACTTTC

size: once
V: TRBV7-8
J: TRBJ2-7
D: .
CDR3: CASSPNYEQYF
DNA: TGTGCCAGCAGCCCTAACTACGAGCAGTACTTC

size: few
V: TRBV5-1
J: TRBJ1-5
D: TRBD1
CDR3: CASSLVGGQGPNQPQHF
DNA: TGCGCCAGCAGCTTGGTCGGGGGACAGGGGCCCAATCAGCCCCAGCATTTT

size: few
V: TRBV4-2
J: TRBJ2-3
D: TRBD2
CDR3: CASSPGTSGTSTDTQYF
DNA: TGTGCCAGCAGCCCTGGGACTAGCGGGACTAGCACAGATACGCAGTATTTT

size: .
V: TRBV19
J: TRBJ2-7
D: TRBD1
CDR3: CASTQDRVSYEQYF
DNA: TGTGCCAGTACCCAGGACAGGGTCTCCTACGAGCAGTACTTC

size: .
V: TRBV18
J: TRBJ1-5
D: .
CDR3: CASSPGGALSNQPQHF
DNA: TGTGCCAGCTCCCCCGGGGGGGCGCTTAGCAATCAGCCCCAGCATTTT

size: .
V: TRBV28
J: TRBJ1-3
D: .
CDR3: CASSLGGYSGNTIYF
DNA: TGTGCCAGCAGTTTAGGCGGGTACTCTGGAAACACCATATATTTT

size: .
V: TRBV9
J: TRBJ2-5
D: .
CDR3: CASSVGTSQETQYF
DNA: TGTGCCAGCAGCGTAGGTACAAGCCAAGAGACCCAGTACTTC

size: .
V: TRBV5-1
J: TRBJ2-5
D: .
CDR3: CASSLTSPLYQETQYF
DNA: TGCGCCAGCAGCTTGACTAGCCCCTTGTACCAAGAGACCCAGTACTTC

size: .
V: TRBV10-1
J: TRBJ2-5
D: .
CDR3: CASSEGLSSDTQYF
DNA: TGCGCCAGCAGTGAGGGACTCTCCTCGGATACCCAGTACTTC

size: .
V: TRBV6-6
J: TRBJ2-3
D: .
CDR3: CASSPSLASSTDTQYF
DNA: TGTGCCAGCTCGCCCTCGTTAGCGTCTAGCACAGATACGCAGTATTTT

size: .
V: TRBV10-3
J: TRBJ2-2
D: TRBD2
CDR3: CAIRPGTSAYPNTGELFF
DNA: TGTGCCATCAGACCCGGGACTAGCGCCTACCCGAACACCGGGGAGCTGTTTTTT

size: .
V: TRBV9
J: TRBJ1-5
D: .
CDR3: CASSVEGSNQPQHF
DNA: TGTGCCAGCAGCGTAGAGGGGAGCAATCAGCCCCAGCATTTT

size: .
V: TRBV12-5
J: TRBJ2-7
D: .
CDR3: CASGPSRTEFNYEQYF
DNA: TGTGCTAGTGGTCCGTCCCGGACAGAGTTTAACTACGAGCAGTACTTC

size: .
V: TRBV10-3
J: TRBJ2-3
D: TRBD2
CDR3: CAITPGTSGTDTQYF
DNA: TGTGCCATCACACCCGGGACTAGCGGCACAGATACGCAGTATTTT

size: .
V: TRBV7-9
J: TRBJ2-7
D: TRBD1
CDR3: CASSLNWDSSYEQYF
DNA: TGTGCCAGCAGCTTAAATTGGGACAGCTCCTACGAGCAGTACTTC

size: .
V: TRBV4-1
J: TRBJ1-2
D: TRBD1
CDR3: CASSQDGRGRRNYGYTF
DNA: TGCGCCAGCAGCCAAGATGGCAGGGGGCGGCGGAACTATGGCTACACCTTC

size: .
V: TRBV4-2
J: TRBJ2-2
D: .
CDR3: CASSRKSDSTGELFF
DNA: TGTGCCAGCAGCCGAAAGTCGGACAGCACCGGGGAGCTGTTTTTT

size: .
V: TRBV6-1
J: TRBJ1-4
D: TRBD1
CDR3: CASSEPGTGNEKLFF
DNA: TGTGCCAGCAGTGAACCCGGGACAGGGAACGAAAAACTGTTTTTT

size: .
V: TRBV19
J: TRBJ2-1
D: .
CDR3: CASSIGQAMDEQFF
DNA: TGTGCCAGTAGTATCGGCCAGGCCATGGATGAGCAGTTCTTC

size: .
V: TRBV27
J: TRBJ2-7
D: .
CDR3: CASSLLQRPYEQYF
DNA: TGTGCCAGCAGTTTATTACAGCGGCCCTACGAGCAGTACTTC

size: .
V: TRBV28
J: TRBJ2-1
D: TRBD1
CDR3: CASSSSPRQGKSSYNEQFF
DNA: TGTGCCAGCAGTTCCTCCCCCCGACAGGGCAAGAGCTCCTACAATGAGCAGTTCTTC

size: .
V: TRBV6-1
J: TRBJ2-5
D: .
CDR3: CATGRGGQETQYF
DNA: TGTGCCACGGGAAGGGGAGGACAAGAGACCCAGTACTTC

size: .
V: TRBV27
J: TRBJ1-3
D: TRBD1
CDR3: CASRDSSGNTIYF
DNA: TGTGCCAGCCGGGACAGCTCTGGAAACACCATATATTTT

size: .
V: TRBV29-1
J: TRBJ1-5
D: .
CDR3: CSAWTGVDQPQHF
DNA: TGCAGCGCCTGGACGGGGGTCGATCAGCCCCAGCATTTT

size: few
V: TRBV5-1
J: TRBJ1-1
D: TRBD1
CDR3: CASSPRTGNTEAFF
DNA: TGCGCCAGCAGCCCCCGGACAGGGAACACTGAAGCTTTCTTT

size: once
V: TRBV5-1
J: TRBJ2-7
D: .
CDR3: CASSLDRSEQYF
DNA: TGCGCCAGCAGCTTGGATCGGAGTGAGCAGTACTTC

size: .
V: TRBV5-1
J: TRBJ2-5
D: .
CDR3: CASSSRDIKETQYF
DNA: TGCGCCAGCAGCAGCCGGGACATTAAAGAGACCCAGTACTTC

size: .
V: TRBV10-1
J: TRBJ2-3
D: .
CDR3: CASSESLKRSKTNHTLTTDTQYF
DNA: TGCGCCAGCAGTGAATCCCTAAAGCGGAGTAAAACTAACCATACACTTACTACAGATACGCAGTATTTT

size: .
V: TRBV30
J: TRBJ2-3
D: .
CDR3: CASRRELRTDTQYF
DNA: TGTGCCTCGAGGCGTGAACTACGCACAGATACGCAGTATTTT

size: once
V: TRBV5-1
J: TRBJ2-3
D: .
CDR3: CASGEVHTDTQYF
DNA: TGCGCCAGCGGGGAGGTTCACACAGATACGCAGTATTTT

size: .
V: TRBV29-1
J: TRBJ1-2
D: .
CDR3: CSVVAGGGYGYTF
DNA: TGCAGCGTCGTGGCGGGAGGCGGCTATGGCTACACCTTC

size: .
V: TRBV10-1
J: TRBJ1-1
D: TRBD1
CDR3: CASSPGQGFTEAFF
DNA: TGCGCCAGCAGCCCTGGACAGGGGTTCACTGAAGCTTTCTTT

size: .
V: TRBV6-5
J: TRBJ2-1
D: .
CDR3: CASSYRGEQFF
DNA: TGTGCCAGCAGTTACAGGGGGGAGCAGTTCTTC

size: .
V: TRBV7-6
J: TRBJ2-7
D: TRBD2
CDR3: CASSDAGAGTYEQYF
DNA: TGTGCCAGCAGCGACGCGGGAGCCGGGACCTACGAGCAGTACTTC

size: .
V: TRBV7-9
J: TRBJ2-1
D: TRBD2
CDR3: CASSSSGRQAAPRQFF
DNA: TGTGCCAGCAGCTCAAGCGGGAGACAGGCCGCTCCAAGGCAGTTCTTC

size: .
V: TRBV2
J: TRBJ2-7
D: .
CDR3: CASSELRVYEQYF
DNA: TGTGCCAGCAGTGAATTGAGAGTATACGAGCAGTACTTC

size: .
V: TRBV28
J: TRBJ2-3
D: TRBD2
CDR3: CASLTEVAGPHADTQYF
DNA: TGTGCCAGCCTCACCGAAGTAGCGGGCCCACACGCAGATACGCAGTATTTT

size: .
V: TRBV6-5
J: TRBJ2-7
D: .
CDR3: CASSQGGPEQYF
DNA: TGTGCCAGCAGCCAAGGGGGTCCGGAGCAGTACTTC

size: .
V: TRBV29-1
J: TRBJ2-4
D: .
CDR3: CSVNKDLAKNIQYF
DNA: TGCAGCGTGAACAAGGACTTAGCCAAAAACATTCAGTACTTC

size: few
V: TRBV2
J: TRBJ1-5
D: TRBD1
CDR3: CASQGGNQPQHF
DNA: TGTGCCAGCCAGGGGGGCAATCAGCCCCAGCATTTT

size: .
V: TRBV21-1
J: TRBJ2-6
D: .
CDR3: CASSKRRDRTNSGANVLTF
DNA: TGTGCCAGCAGCAAAAGGAGAGACAGGACCAACTCTGGGGCCAACGTCCTGACTTTC

size: .
V: TRBV5-1
J: TRBJ2-1
D: TRBD2
CDR3: CASSPDTSGRDNEQFF
DNA: TGCGCCAGCAGCCCGGATACTAGCGGGAGGGACAATGAGCAGTTCTTC

size: .
V: TRBV7-2
J: TRBJ2-1
D: .
CDR3: CASSLTEYNEQFF
DNA: TGTGCCAGCAGCTTGACAGAGTACAATGAGCAGTTCTTC

size: .
V: TRBV5-5
J: TRBJ2-5
D: .
CDR3: CASSLWGERETQYF
DNA: TGTGCCAGCAGCTTGTGGGGAGAGCGCGAGACCCAGTACTTC

size: .
V: TRBV10-3
J: TRBJ2-7
D: .
CDR3: CAISSIRDSYEQYF
DNA: TGTGCCATCAGTTCCATCCGAGACTCCTACGAGCAGTACTTC

size: .
V: TRBV2
J: TRBJ2-1
D: TRBD2
CDR3: CASTQREGSYNEQFF
DNA: TGTGCCAGCACCCAGCGGGAGGGGTCCTACAATGAGCAGTTCTTC

size: .
V: TRBV5-4
J: TRBJ2-5
D: TRBD2
CDR3: CASSPYERERVETQYF
DNA: TGTGCCAGCAGCCCCTACGAGCGGGAGCGGGTAGAGACCCAGTACTTC